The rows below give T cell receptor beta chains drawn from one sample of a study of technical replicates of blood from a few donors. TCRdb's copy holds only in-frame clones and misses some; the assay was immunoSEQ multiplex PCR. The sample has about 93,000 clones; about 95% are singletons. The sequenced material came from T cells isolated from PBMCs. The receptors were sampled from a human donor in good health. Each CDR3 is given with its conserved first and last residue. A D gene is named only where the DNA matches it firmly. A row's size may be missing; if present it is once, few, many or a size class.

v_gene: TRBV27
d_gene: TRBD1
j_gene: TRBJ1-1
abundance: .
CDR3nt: TGTGCCAGCGTCTCACCGGGACAGGGGTTTGGCGCTTTCTTT
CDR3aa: CASVSPGQGFGAFF

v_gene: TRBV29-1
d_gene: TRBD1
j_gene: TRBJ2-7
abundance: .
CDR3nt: TGCAGCGTCGGAAACGGACAGGGGATCGAGCAGTACTTC
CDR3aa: CSVGNGQGIEQYF

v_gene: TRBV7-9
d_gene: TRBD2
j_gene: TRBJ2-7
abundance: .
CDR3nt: TGTGCCAGCAGCTTACCAGGGAGGGTAACCTACGAGCAGTACTTC
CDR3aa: CASSLPGRVTYEQYF

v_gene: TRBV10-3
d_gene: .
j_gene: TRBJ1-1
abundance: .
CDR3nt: TGTGCCATCAGACAGACCCACGACGACACTGAAGCTTTCTTT
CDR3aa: CAIRQTHDDTEAFF

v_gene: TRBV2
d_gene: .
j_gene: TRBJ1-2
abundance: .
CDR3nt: TGTGCCAGCAGTGAATTCTCCCCAGGTGGCAGGGCCCGCTATGGCTACACCTTC
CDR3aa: CASSEFSPGGRARYGYTF

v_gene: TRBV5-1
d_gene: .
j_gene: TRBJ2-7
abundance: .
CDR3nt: TGCGCCAGCAGCGCGCGGGGCACCTACGAGCAGTACTTC
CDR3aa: CASSARGTYEQYF

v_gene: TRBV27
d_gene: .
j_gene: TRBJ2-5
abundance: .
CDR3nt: TGTGCCAGCAGTAGGCTAGCTCAGTCTTTAGAGACCCAGTACTTC
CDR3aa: CASSRLAQSLETQYF

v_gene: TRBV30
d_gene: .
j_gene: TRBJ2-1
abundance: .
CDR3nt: TGTGCCTGGAGTGCACAGGGTGCAAATGAGCAGTTCTTC
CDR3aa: CAWSAQGANEQFF

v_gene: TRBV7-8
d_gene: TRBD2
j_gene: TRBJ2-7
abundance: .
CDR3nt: TGTGCCAGCAGCTTAGCGCTTGGACTAGCGGGGGGGCGGTTCGACGAGCAGTACTTC
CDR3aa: CASSLALGLAGGRFDEQYF

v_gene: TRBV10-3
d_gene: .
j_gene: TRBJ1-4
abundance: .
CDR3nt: TGTGCCATCAGTGAGTCGGTGGACAACGAAAAACTGTTTTTT
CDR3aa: CAISESVDNEKLFF

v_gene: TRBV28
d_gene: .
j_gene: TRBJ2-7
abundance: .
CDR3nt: TGTGCCAGCACGACGGGTCCCAATTCCAGACAGCAGTACTTC
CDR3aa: CASTTGPNSRQQYF

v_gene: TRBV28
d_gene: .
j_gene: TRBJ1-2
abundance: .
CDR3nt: TGTGCCAGCAGCTCGAAAACAGGGGGCTACACCTTC
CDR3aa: CASSSKTGGYTF

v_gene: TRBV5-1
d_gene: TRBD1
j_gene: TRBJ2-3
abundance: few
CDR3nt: TGCGCCAGCAGCGCCCAACGACAGGGGGAAAATATATGGACAGATACGCAGTATTTT
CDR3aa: CASSAQRQGENIWTDTQYF

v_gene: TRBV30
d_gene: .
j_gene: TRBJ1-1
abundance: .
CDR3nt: TGTGCCGCTACAGTCAAGAGGTGGAAGGGGGGGGGAAACACTGAAGCTTTCTTT
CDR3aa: CAATVKRWKGGGNTEAFF

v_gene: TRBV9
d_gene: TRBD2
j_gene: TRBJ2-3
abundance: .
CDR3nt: TGTGCCAGCAACAGACGGGGGGGCGGCACAGATACGCAGTATTTT
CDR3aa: CASNRRGGGTDTQYF

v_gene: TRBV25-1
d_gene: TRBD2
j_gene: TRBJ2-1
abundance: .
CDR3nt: TGTGCCAGCAGCGCAGGGCTAGCGGGGGACAATGAGCAGTTCTTC
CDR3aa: CASSAGLAGDNEQFF